A selection of T cell receptor beta chains follows, all from one sample in a study of T cells after yellow fever vaccination. TCRdb passed the 5' RACE reads through MiXCR, listing each CDR3 protein once. This sample has about 12,000 distinct CDR3 sequences; approximately 5.3% occur once, and the top ten carry approximately 1%. Sequencing was performed on PBMCs, either bulk or a sorted T-cell subset (CD4+, CD8+, memory, or dextramer-sorted; not recorded which), taken on the day of the yellow fever booster vaccination. Receptors originate from a man younger than 45 who received the YFV17D yellow fever vaccine. Each CDR3 is given with its conserved first and last residue. D genes are given only for firm matches. Clone size is not always given. Where it is, it says once, few, many or a class for expanded clones.

>.|TRBJ2-6|medium-sized|TRBV30
TGTGCCTGGAGTAAAGGTGCGAAGTCTGGGGCCAACGTCCTGACTTTC
CAWSKGAKSGANVLTF
>TRBD2|TRBJ2-3|.|TRBV11-2
TGTGCCAGCAAGAAACTAGCGGGATTCGCAGATACGCAGTATTTT
CASKKLAGFADTQYF
>.|TRBJ2-4|many|TRBV4-3
TGCGCCAGCAGCGGCGGCCCAGGGCACATTCAGTACTTC
CASSGGPGHIQYF
>TRBD1|TRBJ1-4|many|TRBV4-3
TGCGCCAGCAGCCAAGATCGGGGACAGAGGAATGAAAAACTGTTTTTT
CASSQDRGQRNEKLFF
>.|TRBJ2-3|once|TRBV7-2
TGTGCCAGCAGGAGATGGGGGAGCACAGATACGCAGTATTTT
CASRRWGSTDTQYF
>.|TRBJ2-5|many|TRBV27
TGTGCCAGCAGTCACACACGGACATATACCAGGTCGGAGACCCAGTACTTC
CASSHTRTYTRSETQYF
>TRBD2|TRBJ2-2|few|TRBV5-1
TGCGCCAGCAGCTTGAGGGCCCTTGGACTAGCGGGAAAACCCGGGGAGCTGTTTTTT
CASSLRALGLAGKPGELFF
>.|TRBJ2-3|.|TRBV7-2
TGTGCCAGCAGCTCCGCACGGGGGGCGCCAGATACGCAGTATTTT
CASSSARGAPDTQYF
>.|TRBJ2-3|many|TRBV7-2
TGTGCCAGCAGCTTAAGAACGGCAGATACGCAGTATTTT
CASSLRTADTQYF
>TRBD2|TRBJ2-2|.|TRBV11-1
TGTGCCAGCAGCCTGGGACTAGCGGGAGTAGGCGGGGAGCTGTTTTTT
CASSLGLAGVGGELFF
>TRBD2|TRBJ2-1|many|TRBV6-2/TRBV6-3
TGTGCCACCCTAGCGGGCGAACGCAATGAGCAGTTCTTC
CATLAGERNEQFF
>TRBD2|TRBJ2-5|medium-sized|TRBV5-1
TGCGCCAGCAGCTTCGGCGGGAGTGGGGGAGAGACCCAGTACTTC
CASSFGGSGGETQYF
>TRBD1|TRBJ2-7|medium-sized|TRBV20-1
TGCAGTGCGAGGACAGGCTCAATTTACGAGCAGTACTTC
CSARTGSIYEQYF
>.|TRBJ1-1|few|TRBV7-2
TGTGCCAGCAAACTTATTGCGGGGACGGGCACTGAAGCTTTCTTT
CASKLIAGTGTEAFF
>TRBD1|TRBJ1-2|many|TRBV20-1
TGCAGTGCTACACAGGGGGCCATCTATGGCTACACCTTC
CSATQGAIYGYTF